Each of the 24 T cell receptor beta chains below was sequenced from the same sample in a study of blood T cells in healthy people across ages. The authors ran a second PCR of about 6 to 11 cycles using a sample-barcoded 5' primer and a J-beta primer mix. MiXCR, run by TCRdb on the 5' RACE reads, gives a single entry per CDR3 protein. Among more than 650,000 distinct CDR3 sequences listed, around a fifth were seen once. Material for sequencing was blood. These receptors were obtained from a man aged 65-85 years in good health.

This sequence joins TRBV6-5 and TRBJ1-2; 8 nucleotides line up with TRBD1. Germline assignment: CDR1 MNHEY and CDR2 SVGAGI. This CDR3 has 12 amino acids. V was clipped by 9 bases and J by 7 bases; unmatched bases: 7. This CDR3 is CASLKQGGGYTF. The CDR3 DNA sequence: TGTGCCAGTTTAAAACAGGGGGGTGGCTACACCTTC.

The chain couples TRBV12-3 or TRBV12-4 to TRBJ1-1, with no clear D. The CDR3 sequence is 14 residues long. V gave up 6 bases and J gave up 0 bases, with 11 bases separating them. This CDR3 reads CASRGRNMNTEAFF. In DNA form, the CDR3 reads TGTGCCAGCAGGGGAAGGAACATGAACACTGAAGCTTTCTTT.

This clonotype has a handful of counts. This rearrangement joins TRBV7-8 to TRBJ1-1; 7 nucleotides agree with TRBD1. CDR1 is SGHVS and CDR2 is FQNEAQ in the germline V gene. The CDR3 runs to 14 residues. Trimming cost V 5 bases and J 4 bases; bases outside gene matches: 7. For the CDR3, the DNA is TGTGCCAGCAGCATGACAGGGAGCGGCACTGAAGCTTTCTTT. Amino acid sequence: CASSMTGSGTEAFF. Complete variable domain (other parts from reference TRBV7-8 and TRBJ1-1): GAGVSQSPRYKVAKRGQDVALRCDPISGHVSLFWYQQALGQGPEFLTYFQNEAQLDKSGLPSDRFFAERPEGSVSTLKIQRTQQEDSAVYLCASSMTGSGTEAFFGQGTRLTVV.

This clonotype occurred a few times. The J gene is TRBJ1-1, the V gene TRBV5-1; possibly TRBD1 for D (6 bases). The germline V gene has CDR1 SGHRS and CDR2 YFSETQ. The V end was cut by 1 base, the J end by 7 bases, with 14 bases between. The CDR3 has 14 amino acids. CDR3 region: CASSLSGERVEAFF. In DNA, the CDR3 is TGCGCCAGCAGCTTGTCAGGGGAGCGGGTTGAAGCTTTCTTT. The full variable domain, in which reference TRBV5-1 and TRBJ1-1 provide the parts outside the CDR3, is KAGVTQTPRYLIKTRGQQVTLSCSPISGHRSVSWYQQTPGQGLQFLFEYFSETQRNKGNFPGRFSGRQFSNSRSEMNVSTLELGDSALYLCASSLSGERVEAFFGQGTRLTVV.

The J gene is TRBJ2-1, the V gene TRBV6-5; 8 bases align to TRBD2. Matching the DNA end better, TRBJ2-5 makes the J call doubtful. CDR3 length: 17 amino acids. Per germline, CDR1 MNHEY and CDR2 SVGAGI. The CDR3 region has the DNA TGTGCCAGCAGTTACTCGATGGAACTAGCGGTACAAGAGACCCAGTACTTC. It codes for CASSYSMELAVQETQYF.

This clonotype was observed a handful of times. The chain combines TRBV18 with TRBJ2-7, with 8 bases fitting TRBD1. This CDR3 spans 16 amino acids. V dropped 0 bases and J dropped 1; count of bases not matched to a gene: 5. CDR1 is KGHSH, CDR2 LQKENI, per germline. The DNA of the CDR3 is TGTGCCAGCTCACCACCGCAGGGACAGGCGTCCTACGAGCAGTACTTC. Its protein is CASSPPQGQASYEQYF.

This clonotype showed up many times. The chain joins TRBV7-3 to TRBJ2-5; TRBD1 matches 9 bases. The germline CDR1 and CDR2 sequences are SGHTA and FQGTGA. V lost 5 bases to trimming and J lost 5 bases; unmatched junction nucleotides: 6. CDR3 length: 14 residues. This CDR3 is CASSQQGAGETQYF. The CDR3 DNA is TGTGCCAGCAGCCAACAGGGGGCTGGTGAGACCCAGTACTTC.

V and J are TRBV11-2 and TRBJ2-3; weak D call: TRBD1 (6 bases). Trimming took off 1 base at V and 4 bases at J, with 12 bases between the two ends. This CDR3 is 15 amino acids long. In germline, CDR1 is SGHAT, CDR2 FQNNGV. For the CDR3, the DNA is TGTGCCAGCAGCTTAGTGGGGGCGGCGGCAGATACGCAGTATTTT. It translates to CASSLVGAAADTQYF.

The V and J genes are TRBV20-1 and TRBJ2-5, with a possible D match to TRBD1 (5 bases). CDR1 is DFQATT and CDR2 is SNEGSKA in the germline V gene (reference sequence). The CDR3 loop spans 13 amino acids. Deletions cut 1 base from V and 4 bases from J, with 10 bases between. The DNA for the CDR3 is TGCAGTGCTAGAGGGGAAGGGGTAGAGACCCAGTACTTC. It encodes CSARGEGVETQYF.

The chain links TRBV18 to TRBJ2-3; 9 bases map to TRBD2. Losses at the gene ends were 0 bases for V and 4 bases for J; bases not matched to a gene: 8. This CDR3 spans 17 amino acids. Germline CDR1 and CDR2: KGHSH and LQKENI. Written as DNA, the CDR3 is TGTGCCAGCTCACCACCGTTCCTAGCGGGGTCCCCAGATACGCAGTATTTT. This encodes CASSPPFLAGSPDTQYF.

The rearrangement joins TRBV3-1 to TRBJ1-1; TRBD1 aligns across 12 bases. This CDR3 is built from 16 residues. The J segment lost 11 bases and the V segment lost 2 bases, leaving 12 bases of the junction unmatched. Germline loops: CDR1 LGHDT, CDR2 YNNKEL (reference sequence). The CDR3 DNA sequence: TGTGCCAGCAGCCAACTACCGGGACAGGGGGCAGGGGGTGCTTTCTTT. This gives the protein CASSQLPGQGAGGAFF.

The chain carries TRBV25-1 and TRBJ2-7, with TRBD2 matching 11 bases. The germline CDR1 and CDR2 sequences are MGHDK and SYGVNS. The CDR3 totals 13 residues. V gave up 2 bases and J gave up 8 bases; unmatched junction bases: 2. The CDR3 coding sequence is TGTGCCAGCAGTGAACTAGCGGGAGGACAGCAGTACGTC. Its protein is CASSELAGGQQYV.

The J gene is TRBJ2-5, the V gene TRBV9; perhaps D is TRBD1 or TRBD2 (5 bases each). The better agreement between TRBJ2-7 and the DNA end casts doubt on the J call. The germline V gene has CDR1 SGDLS and CDR2 YYNGEE. This CDR3 is built from 16 residues. The CDR3 spells CASSPRWGSRSYEQYF. In DNA form, the CDR3 reads TGTGCCAGCAGCCCTCGGTGGGGGAGTAGGTCCTACGAGCAGTACTTC.

This clonotype was recorded a few times. The CDR3 coding sequence is TGTGCCAGCTGGGCCCTCTCCGACACAGATACGCAGTATTTT. This encodes CASWALSDTDTQYF. The chain employs TRBV2 and TRBJ2-3, with D uncertain. V shed 8 bases and J shed 2 bases, with 14 bases lying between them. The CDR3 loop spans 14 amino acids. Per germline, CDR1 SNHLY and CDR2 FYNNEI.

The V and J genes are TRBV4-1 and TRBJ1-1; D remains ambiguous. The CDR3 has 17 amino acids. V lost 0 bases and J 5 bases, leaving 19 bases between the germline ends. CDR1 and CDR2 (germline): MGHRA, YSYEKL. CDR3: CASSQDIVRRISTEAFF. CDR3 DNA sequence: TGCGCCAGCAGCCAAGATATAGTCAGGAGGATCTCGACTGAAGCTTTCTTT.

This clonotype appeared a few times. The rearrangement uses TRBV7-2 and TRBJ1-4, with D unresolved. Trimming pared 5 bases from V and 7 bases from J, leaving 17 bases between. Germline V CDR1 and CDR2: SGHTA, FQGNSA. This CDR3 is built from 15 residues. CDR3 amino acids: CASSPQGLDGEKLFF. DNA for the CDR3: TGTGCCAGCAGCCCGCAAGGGCTGGACGGTGAAAAACTGTTTTTT. Complete variable domain (other parts from reference TRBV7-2 and TRBJ1-4): GAGVSQSPSNKVTEKGKDVELRCDPISGHTALYWYRQSLGQGLEFLIYFQGNSAPDKSGLPSDRFSAERTGGSVSTLTIQRTQQEDSAVYLCASSPQGLDGEKLFFGSGTQLSVL.

V gene TRBV30 combines with J gene TRBJ1-2; unclear D gene. The germline CDR1 and CDR2 sequences are GTSNPN and SVGIG (reference sequence). The CDR3 extends over 13 amino acids. V was pared by 0 bases and J by 8 bases, with 13 bases between. The CDR3 loop is CAWSVGPDAGYTF. In DNA form, the CDR3 reads TGTGCCTGGAGTGTTGGGCCCGATGCCGGCTACACCTTC. Based on the CDR3 plus reference TRBV30 and TRBJ1-2, the full variable domain is SQTIHQWPATLVQPVGSPLSLECTVEGTSNPNLYWYRQAAGRGLQLLFYSVGIGQISSEVPQNLSASRPQDRQFILSSKKLLLSDSGFYLCAWSVGPDAGYTFGSGTRLTVV.

There are a few counts of this clonotype. V gene TRBV11-2 combines with J gene TRBJ2-1; 8 nucleotides agree with TRBD2. This CDR3 contains 15 residues. V gave up 5 bases and J gave up 8 bases; unmatched junction bases: 11. From germline, CDR1 is SGHAT and CDR2 FQNNGV. The CDR3 spells CASSASGSRDDEQFF. CDR3 in DNA: TGTGCCAGCAGCGCAAGCGGGAGTCGAGATGATGAGCAGTTCTTC.

The CDR3 coding sequence is TGTGCCAGCAGCCAAGTATACCTCTACGAGCAGTACTTC. Translating it yields CASSQVYLYEQYF. The J gene is TRBJ2-7, the V gene TRBV3-1; no reliable D call. The CDR3 is 13 amino acids. Trimming stripped 1 base from V and 3 bases from J, with 7 bases between. Germline V lookup: CDR1 LGHDT, CDR2 YNNKEL (reference sequence).

This clonotype was seen a few times. CDR3: CATPHPQYF. CDR3 bases: TGTGCCACCCCCCATCCGCAGTACTTC. The chain recombines TRBV25-1 with TRBJ2-7, with unresolved D. Germline V CDR1 and CDR2: MGHDK, SYGVNS. The CDR3 length is 9 residues. V shed 10 bases and J shed 9 bases, with 10 bases lying between them.

V and J are TRBV29-1 and TRBJ2-1, with 12 bases aligning to TRBD2. J lost 8 bases, V lost 7 bases, and 9 bases had no gene match. CDR3 size: 14 residues. Germline V gives CDR1 SQVTM, CDR2 ANQGSEA. CDR3 DNA: TGCAGCGCAGCGACTAGCGGGAGTTCCGATGAGCAGTTCTTC. Encoded protein: CSAATSGSSDEQFF.

This clonotype has just a few counts. The V and J genes are TRBV5-1 and TRBJ1-2; D is possibly TRBD1 (6 bases). This CDR3 is built from 15 residues. Between the trimmed V and J ends, which lost 0 bases and 6 bases, there was a span of 15 bases. In germline, CDR1 is SGHRS, CDR2 YFSETQ. The CDR3 nucleotides are TGCGCCAGCAGCTTGGAGGCAGGGGAAGGCGATGGCTACACCTTC. Its translation is CASSLEAGEGDGYTF.

The rearrangement links TRBV4-1 to TRBJ2-1; 8 bases fit TRBD1. The CDR3 covers 17 residues. Trimming took 0 bases from V and 4 from J; bases not matched to a gene: 8. Germline CDR1 is MGHRA and CDR2 is YSYEKL. Written as DNA, the CDR3 is TGCGCCAGCAGCCAAGATTGGGGGACAGGTTCATACAATGAGCAGTTCTTC. Amino acids: CASSQDWGTGSYNEQFF.

This clonotype was picked up a small number of times. V and J are TRBV20-1 and TRBJ2-3, with 10 bases fitting TRBD2. The germline V gene encodes CDR1 DFQATT and CDR2 SNEGSKA (reference sequence). This CDR3 spans 14 amino acids. The trim removed 3 bases at V and 7 bases at J, leaving 7 bases unmatched. CDR3 protein: CSASKRGGPNTQYF. The CDR3 coding sequence is TGCAGTGCTAGTAAGCGGGGGGGCCCGAATACGCAGTATTTT.